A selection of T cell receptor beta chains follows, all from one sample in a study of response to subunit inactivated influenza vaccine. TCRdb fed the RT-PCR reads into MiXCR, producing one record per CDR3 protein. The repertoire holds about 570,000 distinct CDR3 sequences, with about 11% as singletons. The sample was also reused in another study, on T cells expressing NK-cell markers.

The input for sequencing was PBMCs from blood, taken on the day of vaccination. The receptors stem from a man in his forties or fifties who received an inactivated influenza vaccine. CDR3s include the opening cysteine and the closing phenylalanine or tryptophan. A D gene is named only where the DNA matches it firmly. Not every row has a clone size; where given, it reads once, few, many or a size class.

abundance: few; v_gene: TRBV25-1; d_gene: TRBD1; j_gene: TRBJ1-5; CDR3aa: CASSDGQGPRPQHF; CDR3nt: TGTGCCAGCAGTGATGGACAGGGCCCCCGGCCCCAGCATTTT
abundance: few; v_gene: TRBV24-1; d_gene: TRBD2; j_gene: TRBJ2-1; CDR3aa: CATSDLGTSGRAVEQFF; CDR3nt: TGTGCCACCAGTGACCTAGGGACTAGCGGGAGGGCCGTTGAGCAGTTCTTC
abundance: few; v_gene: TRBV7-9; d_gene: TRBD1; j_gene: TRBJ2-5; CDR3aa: CASSFEGQGATTQYF; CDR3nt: TGTGCCAGCAGCTTCGAAGGACAGGGCGCCACGACCCAGTACTTC
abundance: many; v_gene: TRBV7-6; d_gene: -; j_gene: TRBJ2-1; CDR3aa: CASSHSSVSSYNEQFF; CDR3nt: TGTGCCAGCAGCCATTCTAGCGTTAGCTCCTACAATGAGCAGTTCTTC
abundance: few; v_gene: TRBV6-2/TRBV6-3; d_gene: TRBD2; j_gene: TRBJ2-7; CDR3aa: CASSYLLAGAPNSYEQYF; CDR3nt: TGTGCCAGCAGTTACCTTCTAGCGGGAGCCCCCAACTCCTACGAGCAGTACTTC
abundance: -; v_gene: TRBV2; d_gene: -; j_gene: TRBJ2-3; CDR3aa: CASGLHTDTQYF; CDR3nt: TGTGCCAGCGGTTTACACACAGATACGCAGTATTTT
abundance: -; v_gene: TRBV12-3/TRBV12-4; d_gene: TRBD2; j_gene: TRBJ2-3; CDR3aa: CASSFRGDGTDTQYF; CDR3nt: TGTGCCAGCAGTTTTCGGGGGGACGGCACAGATACGCAGTATTTT
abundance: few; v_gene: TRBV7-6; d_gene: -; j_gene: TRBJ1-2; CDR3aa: CASSLSEGSYGYTF; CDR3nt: TGTGCCAGCAGCTTATCGGAGGGGAGCTATGGCTACACCTTC
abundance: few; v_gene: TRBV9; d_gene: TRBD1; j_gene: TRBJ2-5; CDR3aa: CASSVRPGTGKETQYF; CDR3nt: TGTGCCAGCAGCGTACGTCCCGGGACAGGAAAAGAGACCCAGTACTTC
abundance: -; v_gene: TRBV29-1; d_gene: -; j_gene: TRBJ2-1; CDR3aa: CSVARYNEQFF; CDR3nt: TGCAGCGTCGCCCGCTACAATGAGCAGTTCTTC
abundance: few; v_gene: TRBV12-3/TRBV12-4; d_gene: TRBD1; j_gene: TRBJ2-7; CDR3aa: CASTGTGASYEQYF; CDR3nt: TGTGCCAGCACCGGGACAGGGGCCTCCTACGAGCAGTACTTC
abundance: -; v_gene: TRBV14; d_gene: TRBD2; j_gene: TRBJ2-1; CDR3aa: CASSQGPYTSGYGYNEQFF; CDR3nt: TGTGCCAGCAGCCAAGGCCCCTATACTAGCGGGTATGGATACAATGAGCAGTTCTTC
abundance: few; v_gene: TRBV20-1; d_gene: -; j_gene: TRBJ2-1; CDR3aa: CSAPWASGEQFF; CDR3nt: TGCAGTGCCCCTTGGGCGTCTGGAGAGCAGTTCTTC
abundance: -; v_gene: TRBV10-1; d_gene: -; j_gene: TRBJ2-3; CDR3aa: CASSGGIRTDTQYF; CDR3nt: TGCGCCAGCAGTGGAGGGATCAGGACAGATACGCAGTATTTT
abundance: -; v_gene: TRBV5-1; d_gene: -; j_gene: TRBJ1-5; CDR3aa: CASSLGDGLGNQPQHF; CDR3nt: TGCGCCAGCAGCTTGGGCGACGGCTTAGGCAATCAGCCCCAGCATTTT
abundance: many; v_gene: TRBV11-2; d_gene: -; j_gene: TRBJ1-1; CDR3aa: CASSFQGNTEAFF; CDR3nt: TGTGCCAGCAGCTTTCAGGGGAACACTGAAGCTTTCTTT
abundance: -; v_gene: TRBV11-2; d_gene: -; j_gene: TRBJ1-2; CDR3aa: CASSLGLSRDGYTF; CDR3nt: TGTGCCAGCAGCTTAGGATTGTCCAGGGATGGCTACACCTTC
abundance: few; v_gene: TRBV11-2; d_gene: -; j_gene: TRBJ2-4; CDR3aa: CASSLDLSRGENIQYF; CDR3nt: TGTGCCAGCAGCTTAGATCTGAGCAGGGGGGAAAACATTCAGTACTTC
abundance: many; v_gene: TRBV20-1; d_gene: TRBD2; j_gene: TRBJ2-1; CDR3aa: CSAMSGDSYNEQFF; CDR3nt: TGCAGTGCTATGAGCGGGGACTCCTACAATGAGCAGTTCTTC
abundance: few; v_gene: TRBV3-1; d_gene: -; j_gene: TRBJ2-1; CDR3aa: CASSPGSRRDNEQFF; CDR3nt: TGTGCCAGCAGCCCTGGTTCCAGGAGAGACAATGAGCAGTTCTTC
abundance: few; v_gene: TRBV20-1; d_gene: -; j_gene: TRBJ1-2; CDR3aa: CSARGSSSNYGYTF; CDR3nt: TGCAGTGCTAGAGGATCCAGCAGCAACTATGGCTACACCTTC
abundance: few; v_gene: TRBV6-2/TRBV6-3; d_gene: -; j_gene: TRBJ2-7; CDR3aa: CASIGVANSYEQYF; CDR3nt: TGTGCCAGCATCGGCGTAGCAAATAGTTACGAGCAGTACTTC
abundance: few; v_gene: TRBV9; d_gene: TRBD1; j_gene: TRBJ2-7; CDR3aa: CASSAPTGAGNEQYF; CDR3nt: TGTGCCAGCAGCGCACCGACAGGGGCTGGTAACGAGCAGTACTTC